This T cell receptor beta chain emerged from a study of early T cells in non-severe SARS-CoV-2 infection. This clonotype was recorded many times. TCRdb re-derived calls from the 5' RACE reads in MiXCR, one entry per CDR3 protein. The sample includes about 30,000 distinct CDR3 sequences, approximately 5.1% seen only once; the top ten take 24%. The sample comprised whole blood. The receptor's source is an adult who was a healthcare worker with PCR-confirmed SARS-CoV-2 infection or an uninfected control (not recorded which).

CDR3 bases: TGTGCCAGCAGCTTGTCGGCTAGCGGGTACAATGAGCAGTTCTTC. It specifies CASSLSASGYNEQFF. V gene TRBV5-4 combines with J gene TRBJ2-1; 8 nucleotides align to TRBD2. The trim removed 1 base at V and 4 bases at J, leaving 4 bases unmatched. From germline, CDR1 is SGHNT and CDR2 YYREEE (reference sequence). This CDR3 has 15 amino acids.